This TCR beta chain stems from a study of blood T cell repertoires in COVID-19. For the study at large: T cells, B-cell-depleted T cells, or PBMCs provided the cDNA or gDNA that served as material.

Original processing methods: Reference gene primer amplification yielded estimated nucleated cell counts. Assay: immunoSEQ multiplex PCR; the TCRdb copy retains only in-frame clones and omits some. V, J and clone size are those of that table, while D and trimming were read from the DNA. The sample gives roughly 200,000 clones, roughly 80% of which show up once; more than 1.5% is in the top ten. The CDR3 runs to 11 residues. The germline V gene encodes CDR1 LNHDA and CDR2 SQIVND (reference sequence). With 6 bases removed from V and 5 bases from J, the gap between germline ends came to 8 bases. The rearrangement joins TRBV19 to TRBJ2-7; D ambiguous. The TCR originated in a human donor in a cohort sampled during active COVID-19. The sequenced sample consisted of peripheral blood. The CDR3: CASRASDEQYF. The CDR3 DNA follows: TGTGCCAGTAGGGCGAGCGACGAGCAGTACTTC.